The source of this T cell receptor beta chain is a study of response to subunit inactivated influenza vaccine. Broader study findings: New T cells are recruited in small numbers by each seasonal influenza vaccination, according to the authors' suggestion.

This clonotype was seen only a few times. The antigen is unknown. One entry per CDR3 protein results from TCRdb running MiXCR on the RT-PCR reads. The sample includes roughly 760,000 distinct CDR3 sequences, less than 25% of them seen just once. The CDR3 contains 16 residues. V lost 6 bases and J 5 bases, leaving 21 bases between the germline ends. The germline V gene encodes CDR1 SGHTA and CDR2 FQGNSA. The sequenced sample was PBMCs from blood, obtained around 5 days after vaccination. This TCR was sampled from a man between 50 and 59 years old who received an inactivated influenza vaccine. This chain uses TRBV7-2 with TRBJ2-3, with a tentative D call TRBD2 (7 bases). The CDR3: CASSSAGGAEVDTQYF. CDR3 in DNA: TGTGCCAGCAGTTCGGCTGGGGGGGCGGAGGTAGATACGCAGTATTTT.